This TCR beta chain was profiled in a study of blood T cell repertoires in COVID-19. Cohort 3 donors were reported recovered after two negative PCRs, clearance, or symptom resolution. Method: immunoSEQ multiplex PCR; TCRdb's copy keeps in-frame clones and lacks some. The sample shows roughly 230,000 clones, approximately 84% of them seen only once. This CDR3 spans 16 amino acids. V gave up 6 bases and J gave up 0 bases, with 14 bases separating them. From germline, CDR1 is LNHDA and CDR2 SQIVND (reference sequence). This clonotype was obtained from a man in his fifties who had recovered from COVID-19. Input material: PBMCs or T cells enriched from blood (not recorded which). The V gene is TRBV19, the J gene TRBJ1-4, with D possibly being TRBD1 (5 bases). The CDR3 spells CASSPDTWATNEKLFF. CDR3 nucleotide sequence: TGTGCCAGTAGCCCGGACACCTGGGCAACTAATGAAAAACTGTTTTTT.